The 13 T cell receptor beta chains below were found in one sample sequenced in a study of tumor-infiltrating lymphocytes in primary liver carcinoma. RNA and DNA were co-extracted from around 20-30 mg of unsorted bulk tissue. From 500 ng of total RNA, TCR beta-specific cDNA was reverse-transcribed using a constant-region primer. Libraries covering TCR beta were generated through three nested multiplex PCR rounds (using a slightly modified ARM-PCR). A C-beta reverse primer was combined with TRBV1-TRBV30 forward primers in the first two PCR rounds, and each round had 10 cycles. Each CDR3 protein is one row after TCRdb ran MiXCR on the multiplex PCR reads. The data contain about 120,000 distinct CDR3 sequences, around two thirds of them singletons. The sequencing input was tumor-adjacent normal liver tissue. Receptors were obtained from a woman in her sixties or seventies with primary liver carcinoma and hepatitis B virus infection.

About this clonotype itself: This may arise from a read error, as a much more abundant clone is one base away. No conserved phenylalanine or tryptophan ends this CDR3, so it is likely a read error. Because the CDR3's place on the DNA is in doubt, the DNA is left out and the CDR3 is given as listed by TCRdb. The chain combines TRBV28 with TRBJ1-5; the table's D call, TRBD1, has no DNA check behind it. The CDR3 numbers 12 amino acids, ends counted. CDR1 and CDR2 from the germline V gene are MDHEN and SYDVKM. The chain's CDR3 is CASSSTGPIWHY.

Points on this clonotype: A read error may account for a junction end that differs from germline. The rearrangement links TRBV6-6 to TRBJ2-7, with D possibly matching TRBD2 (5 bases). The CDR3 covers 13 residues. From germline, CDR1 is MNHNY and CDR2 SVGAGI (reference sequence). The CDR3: CTSSSGLIYERYF. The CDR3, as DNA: TGTACCAGCAGTTCCGGACTGATCTACGAGCGGTACTTC.

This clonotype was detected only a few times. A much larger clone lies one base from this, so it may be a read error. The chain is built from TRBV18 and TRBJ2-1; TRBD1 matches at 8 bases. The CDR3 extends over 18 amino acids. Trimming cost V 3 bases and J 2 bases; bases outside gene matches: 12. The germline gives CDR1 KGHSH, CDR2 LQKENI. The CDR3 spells CASSPGIQGAATYNEQFF. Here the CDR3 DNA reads TGTGCCAGCTCACCCGGTATCCAGGGGGCGGCTACCTACAATGAGCAGTTCTTC.

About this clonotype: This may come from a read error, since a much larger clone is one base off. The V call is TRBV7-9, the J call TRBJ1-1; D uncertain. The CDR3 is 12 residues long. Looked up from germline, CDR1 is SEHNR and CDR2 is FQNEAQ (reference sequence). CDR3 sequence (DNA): TGTGCCGGCAGCTGGGAAAACACTGAAGCTTTCTTT. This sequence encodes CAGSWENTEAFF.

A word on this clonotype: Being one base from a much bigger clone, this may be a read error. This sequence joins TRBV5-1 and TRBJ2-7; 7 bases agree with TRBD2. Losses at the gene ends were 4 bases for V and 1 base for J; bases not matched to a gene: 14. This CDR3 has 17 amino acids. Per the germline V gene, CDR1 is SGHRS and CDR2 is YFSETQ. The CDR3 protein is CASSMVSGEGRSYEQYF. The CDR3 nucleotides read TGCGCCAGCAGCATGGTGTCGGGGGAGGGCCGGTCCTACGAGCAGTACTTC.

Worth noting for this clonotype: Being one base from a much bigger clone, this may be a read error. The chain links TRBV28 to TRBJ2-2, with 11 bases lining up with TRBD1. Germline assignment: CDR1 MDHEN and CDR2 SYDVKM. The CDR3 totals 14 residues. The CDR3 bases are TGTGCCAGCAGGGGACAGGGGGTCACCGGGAAGCTGTTTTTT. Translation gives CASRGQGVTGKLFF.

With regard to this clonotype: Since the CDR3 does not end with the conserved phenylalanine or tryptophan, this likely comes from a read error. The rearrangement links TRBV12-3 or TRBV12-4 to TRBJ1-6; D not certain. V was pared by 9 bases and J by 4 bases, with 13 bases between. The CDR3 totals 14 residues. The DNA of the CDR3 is TGTGCCAGTCGGGGATATCCATATAATTCACCCCTCCACATT. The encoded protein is CASRGYPYNSPLHI.

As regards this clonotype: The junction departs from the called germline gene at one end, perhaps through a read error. The CDR3 reads CAGSPLAGGAYNEQFF. DNA for the CDR3: TGTGCCGGCAGCCCTCTAGCGGGAGGGGCCTACAATGAGCAGTTCTTC. V and J are TRBV28 and TRBJ2-1; TRBD2 aligns across 12 bases. Germline V gene sequence: CDR1 MDHEN, CDR2 SYDVKM. There are 16 residues in the CDR3.

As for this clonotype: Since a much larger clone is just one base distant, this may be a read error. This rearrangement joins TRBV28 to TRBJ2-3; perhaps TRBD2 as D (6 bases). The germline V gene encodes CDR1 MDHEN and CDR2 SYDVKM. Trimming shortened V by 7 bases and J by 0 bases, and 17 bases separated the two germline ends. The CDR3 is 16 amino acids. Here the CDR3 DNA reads TGTGCCAGCACTTTGTTCGGGGGATCCAGCACAGATACGCAGTATTTT. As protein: CASTLFGGSSTDTQYF.

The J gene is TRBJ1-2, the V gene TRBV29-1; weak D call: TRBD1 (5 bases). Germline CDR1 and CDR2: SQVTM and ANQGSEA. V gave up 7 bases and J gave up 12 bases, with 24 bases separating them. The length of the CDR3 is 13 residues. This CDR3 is CSAVRDSTDCHTF. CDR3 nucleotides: TGCAGCGCCGTTCGAGACAGCACGGACTGCCACACCTTC.

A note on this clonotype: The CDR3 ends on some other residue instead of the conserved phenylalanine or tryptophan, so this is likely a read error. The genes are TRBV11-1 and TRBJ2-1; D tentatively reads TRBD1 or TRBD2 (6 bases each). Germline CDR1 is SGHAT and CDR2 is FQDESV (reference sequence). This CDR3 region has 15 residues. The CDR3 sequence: CAGSGIGGRGNEQFL. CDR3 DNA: TGTGCCGGCAGCGGTATAGGGGGGAGAGGTAATGAGCAGTTCTTA.

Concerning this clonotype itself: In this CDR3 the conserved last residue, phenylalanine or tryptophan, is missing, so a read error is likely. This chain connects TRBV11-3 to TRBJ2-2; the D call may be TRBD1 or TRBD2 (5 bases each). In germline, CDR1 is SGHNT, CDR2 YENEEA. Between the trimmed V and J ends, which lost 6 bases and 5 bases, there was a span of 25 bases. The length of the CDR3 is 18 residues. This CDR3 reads CASRTRVRDRKKTGELFY. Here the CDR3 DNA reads TGTGCCAGCAGAACCAGGGTTAGGGACCGAAAGAAGACCGGGGAGCTGTTTTAT.

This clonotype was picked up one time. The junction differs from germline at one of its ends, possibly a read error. The CDR3: CASLGVVISTDTQYF. CDR3 nucleotides: TGTGCCAGCCTCGGCGTGGTAATTAGCACGGATACACAGTATTTT. This rearrangement joins TRBV28 to TRBJ2-3; no clear D gene. CDR1 MDHEN and CDR2 SYDVKM come from the germline V gene. The CDR3 sequence is 15 residues long.